The subject of this entry is one TCR beta chain. Its antigen is still unknown. The source of the sample is a study of shared clonotypes between healthy human individuals. General study findings and limits: When naive CD4 clonotypes were compared across several donors, about 4.8% were shared.

CD45RO-negative cells were positively selected for CCR7, leaving out terminally differentiated effector memory CD45RA+ cells. In replicate PCRs of sorted subsets, roughly 200 ng DNA, about 30,000 T cell genomes, was used. TCRdb's copy holds only in-frame clones and misses some; the assay was immunoSEQ multiplex PCR. The table records roughly 2 million clones, around 96% of them present only once. V lost 1 base and J 7 bases, leaving 11 bases between the germline ends. CDR3 length: 14 amino acids. Germline V lookup: CDR1 PRHDT, CDR2 FYEKMQ (reference sequence). The clonotype comes from a man younger than 35 in good health. What was sequenced was naive CD8+ T cells sorted from blood. The V gene is TRBV13, the J gene TRBJ1-3; D remains unclear. CDR3 DNA sequence: TGTGCCAGCAGCTTAGTATCCAAGTGGAACACCATATATTTT. It specifies CASSLVSKWNTIYF.